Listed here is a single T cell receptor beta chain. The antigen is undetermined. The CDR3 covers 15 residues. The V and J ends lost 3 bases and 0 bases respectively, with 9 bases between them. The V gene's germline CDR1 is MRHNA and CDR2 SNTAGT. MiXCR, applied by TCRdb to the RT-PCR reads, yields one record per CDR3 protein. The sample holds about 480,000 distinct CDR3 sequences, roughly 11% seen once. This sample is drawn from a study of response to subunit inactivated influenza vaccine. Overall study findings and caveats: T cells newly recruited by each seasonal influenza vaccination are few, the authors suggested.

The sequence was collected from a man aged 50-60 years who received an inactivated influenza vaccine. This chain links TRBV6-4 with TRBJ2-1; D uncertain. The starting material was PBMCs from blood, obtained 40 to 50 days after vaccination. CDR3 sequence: CASSEYSNSYNEQFF. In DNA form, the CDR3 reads TGTGCCAGCAGTGAGTATTCAAACTCCTACAATGAGCAGTTCTTC.